The 2 T cell receptor beta chains below were found in one sample sequenced in a study of T-cell memory formation after mild COVID-19 (dated by TCRdb to about 2021). The method was 5' RACE. TCRdb records Illumina NovaSeq 6000 as the sequencer. The public reads were reprocessed in TCRdb via fastp at Q25 and MiXCR, keeping in-frame beta chains. Entries are consolidated by CDR3 protein sequence, retaining the most common genes and DNA. This sample holds just under 150,000 distinct CDR3 sequences; roughly 19% were observed only once. Around 2% of the sample rests with the top ten. What was sequenced was PBMCs or a T cell subset sorted from them (not recorded which). Source of these receptors: an adult woman who had mild COVID-19 (a few samples of this study predate the infection). The sample titles of this study are shuffled in the database, so cell type and time point are left out; the donor was told from shared clones.

The V call is TRBV3-1, the J call TRBJ2-1, with 9 nucleotides matching TRBD2. V shed 4 bases and J 9 bases; nucleotides not matched to a gene: 13. Per germline, CDR1 LGHDT and CDR2 YNNKEL (reference sequence). This CDR3 region has 16 residues. For the CDR3, the DNA is TGTGCCAGCAGCCGAACGTCGGGAGGCGGGAGGGGTGAGCAGTTCTTC. Translating gives CASSRTSGGGRGEQFF.

The chain has TRBV7-3 and TRBJ1-5; TRBD1 might be the D (5 bases). The CDR3 sequence is 13 residues long. From germline, CDR1 is SGHTA and CDR2 FQGTGA. The ends were cut back, 5 bases at V and 5 bases at J, with 10 bases in the middle. CDR3 in DNA: TGTGCCAGCAGCCGAGGGGATCATCAGCCCCAGCATTTT. This translates into CASSRGDHQPQHF.